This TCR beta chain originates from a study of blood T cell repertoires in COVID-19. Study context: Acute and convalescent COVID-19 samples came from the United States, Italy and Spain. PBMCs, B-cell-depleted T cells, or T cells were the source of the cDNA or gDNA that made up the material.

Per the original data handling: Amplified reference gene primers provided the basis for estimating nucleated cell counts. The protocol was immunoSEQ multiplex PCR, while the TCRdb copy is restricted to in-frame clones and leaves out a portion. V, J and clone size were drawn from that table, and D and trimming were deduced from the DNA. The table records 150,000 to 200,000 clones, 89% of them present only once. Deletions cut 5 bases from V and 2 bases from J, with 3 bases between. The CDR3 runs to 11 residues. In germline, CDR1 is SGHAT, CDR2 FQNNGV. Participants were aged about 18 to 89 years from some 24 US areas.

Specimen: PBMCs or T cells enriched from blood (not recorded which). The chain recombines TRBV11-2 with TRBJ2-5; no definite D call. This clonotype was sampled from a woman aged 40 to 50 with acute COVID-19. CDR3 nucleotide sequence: TGTGCCAGCAGCCTACAAGAGACCCAGTACTTC. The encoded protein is CASSLQETQYF.